The 26 T cell receptor beta chains below come from one sample, sequenced in a study of blood T cell repertoires in COVID-19. The method was immunoSEQ multiplex PCR; TCRdb's version includes in-frame clones alone and lacks a portion of them. The sample has approximately 670,000 clones, approximately 90% seen once; the top ten hold about 0.26%. The sequenced sample consisted of peripheral blood. The receptors derive from a woman aged 18-35 years with acute or convalescent COVID-19.

The genes are TRBV29-1 and TRBJ1-5, with TRBD1 matching over 7 bases. The CDR3 runs to 13 residues. CDR1 is SQVTM and CDR2 is ANQGSEA in the germline V gene. Losses at the gene ends were 8 bases for V and 4 bases for J; bases not matched to a gene: 8. CDR3 loop: CSIAQGVNQPQHF. The CDR3 bases are TGCAGCATTGCGCAGGGGGTGAATCAGCCCCAGCATTTT.

The J gene is TRBJ2-5, the V gene TRBV19, with 7 bases identical to TRBD1. The V gene end was trimmed by 3 bases and the J gene end by 1 base; junction bases not matched to a gene: 5. Germline values: CDR1 LNHDA, CDR2 SQIVND (reference sequence). The CDR3 has 15 amino acids. CDR3 coding DNA: TGTGCCAGTAGTATTCTCGACAGGGTCCAAGAGACCCAGTACTTC. It yields the protein CASSILDRVQETQYF.

J is TRBJ2-3 and V is TRBV6-1; TRBD1 matches 7 bases. This CDR3 has 17 amino acids. V shed 1 base and J 2 bases; nucleotides not matched to a gene: 9. Germline V CDR1 and CDR2: MNHNS, SASEGT. The CDR3 protein is CASSEGGRGFVTDTQYF. For the CDR3, the DNA is TGTGCCAGCAGTGAAGGCGGCAGGGGGTTTGTCACAGATACGCAGTATTTT.

The V gene is TRBV29-1, the J gene TRBJ1-4; unclear D gene. Germline CDR1 reads SQVTM; CDR2 reads ANQGSEA. Trimming left V 6 bases short and J 5 bases short, with 10 bases between. This CDR3 spans 12 amino acids. CDR3 DNA: TGCAGCGTCAAATCTAGGAATGAAAAACTGTTTTTT. Translation gives CSVKSRNEKLFF.

V is TRBV30 and J is TRBJ1-4, with 11 positions matching TRBD1. Germline values: CDR1 GTSNPN, CDR2 SVGIG (reference sequence). This CDR3 region has 15 residues. Trimming cost V 1 base and J 5 bases; bases outside gene matches: 3. In DNA, the CDR3 is TGTGCCTGGAGTGAGGGGGACAGGGGGAATGAAAAACTGTTTTTT. Translating it yields CAWSEGDRGNEKLFF.

The V and J genes are TRBV27 and TRBJ2-4; D unresolved. Per the germline V gene, CDR1 is MNHEY and CDR2 is SMNVEV (reference sequence). The CDR3 covers 15 residues. The germline V and J ends were trimmed by 5 bases and 4 bases, with 15 bases remaining between them. For the CDR3, the DNA is TGTGCCAGCAGTCCCCAACCTTGGGCAAAAAACATTCAGTACTTC. Its translation: CASSPQPWAKNIQYF.

This clone came up once. CDR3 in amino acids: CASTIFLGHTYNEQFF. The CDR3 DNA is TGTGCCAGCACCATATTTCTAGGACATACCTACAATGAGCAGTTCTTC. The chain employs TRBV11-2 and TRBJ2-1; possibly TRBD1 for D (5 bases). The ends were cut back, 7 bases at V and 2 bases at J, with 18 bases in the middle. CDR1 and CDR2 from the germline V gene are SGHAT and FQNNGV. The CDR3 is 16 residues long.

Comment on this clone: Within the sample, other DNA sequences also encode this same CDR3. This chain links TRBV5-6 with TRBJ1-2, with 11 positions matching TRBD1. Germline V gene lookup returns CDR1 SGHDT and CDR2 YYEEEE. This CDR3 has 15 amino acids. V lost 3 bases to trimming and J lost 3 bases; unmatched junction nucleotides: 4. The CDR3 loop reads CASSSPGQGDYGYTF. CDR3 coding DNA: TGTGCCAGCAGCTCCCCGGGACAGGGGGACTATGGCTACACCTTC.

This clone has only a few counts. The J gene is TRBJ1-1, the V gene TRBV21-1; the D segment call TRBD1 is taken from the table without a DNA check. TRBV21-1 is a documented pseudogene. The CDR3 has 19 amino acids. The CDR3 region has the DNA TGTGCCAGCAGCTCTTTGACGGGCAGCAGACCGGGACAGAACACTGAAGCTTTCTTT. Translated: CASSSLTGSRPGQNTEAFF.

This rearrangement joins TRBV19 to TRBJ1-1; unclear D gene. CDR1 LNHDA and CDR2 SQIVND come from the germline V gene (reference sequence). The CDR3 extends over 14 amino acids. V was clipped by 3 bases and J by 6 bases, with 14 bases between them. CDR3: CASSIGYRVAEAFF. CDR3 nucleotide sequence: TGTGCCAGTAGTATTGGTTACCGGGTTGCTGAAGCTTTCTTT.

This clone was found a few times. V and J are TRBV24-1 and TRBJ1-2, with 9 bases that match TRBD1. The CDR3 runs 11 residues. V gave up 12 bases and J gave up 7 bases; unmatched junction bases: 5. Germline V gene lookup returns CDR1 KGHDR and CDR2 SFDVKD. CDR3: CAAGQGFGYTF. CDR3 in DNA: TGTGCCGCCGGACAGGGGTTTGGCTACACCTTC.

This clone was detected only once. The chain joins TRBV12-5 to TRBJ2-3; 10 nucleotides line up with TRBD2. The CDR3 extends over 16 amino acids. The germline CDR1 and CDR2 sequences are LGHNT and FRNRAP. Germline trimming cut 0 bases from V and 1 base from J; bases unmatched to any gene: 1. Here the CDR3 reads CASGLVLAGGTDTQYF. In DNA form, the CDR3 reads TGTGCTAGTGGTTTGGTGCTAGCGGGGGGCACAGATACGCAGTATTTT.

The rearrangement joins TRBV5-4 to TRBJ1-3; D may be TRBD1 (5 bases). The CDR3 is 15 amino acids. With 5 bases removed from V and 5 bases from J, the gap between germline ends came to 17 bases. Germline V gives CDR1 SGHNT, CDR2 YYREEE (reference sequence). This CDR3 is CASSHWDSFRNTIYF. The CDR3 DNA sequence: TGTGCCAGCAGTCACTGGGACTCCTTTAGAAACACCATATATTTT.

In this sample, this clone turned up once. The gene calls are TRBV11-1 and TRBJ2-7; TRBD1 matches 7 bases. Looked up from germline, CDR1 is SGHAT and CDR2 is FQDESV (reference sequence). The length of the CDR3 is 14 residues. The V segment lost 1 base and the J segment 3 bases; nucleotides outside the gene matches: 3. CDR3: CASSLGDRVYEQYF. In DNA, the CDR3 is TGTGCCAGCAGCTTAGGGGACAGAGTCTACGAGCAGTACTTC.

Written as DNA, the CDR3 is TGCGCCAGCAGCCAAGATCCGGTCAGACACTCCAACTATGGCTACACCTTC. The encoded protein is CASSQDPVRHSNYGYTF. The rearrangement uses TRBV4-3 and TRBJ1-2; no clear D gene. Trimming took off 0 bases at V and 2 bases at J, with 16 bases between the two ends. CDR1 and CDR2 from the germline V gene are LGHNA and YSLEER. This CDR3 has 17 amino acids.

The V call is TRBV10-3, the J call TRBJ1-2, with a possible D match to TRBD1 (5 bases). Trimming shortened V by 2 bases and J by 8 bases, and 15 bases separated the two germline ends. The CDR3 consists of 14 residues. Looked up from germline, CDR1 is ENHRY and CDR2 is SYGVKD. In DNA form, the CDR3 reads TGTGCCATCAGTGAGGACCTCACAGGTTCGGGCTACACCTTC. Encoded protein: CAISEDLTGSGYTF.

CDR3 nucleotides: TGTGCCATCGGAGAAGGTCCGCTCTCTGGGGCCAACGTCCTGACTTTC. Encoded protein: CAIGEGPLSGANVLTF. The genes are TRBV10-3 and TRBJ2-6; D remains unclear. V was clipped by 8 bases and J by 0 bases, with 14 bases between them. The germline CDR1 and CDR2 sequences are ENHRY and SYGVKD. The CDR3 sequence is 16 residues long.

CDR3 sequence reads: CASSLSPGGGTRNTEAFF. CDR3 in DNA: TGTGCCAGCAGCTTATCCCCGGGGGGGGGAACTCGGAACACTGAAGCTTTCTTT. This chain connects TRBV11-2 to TRBJ1-1, with D perhaps matching TRBD1 (5 bases). There are 18 residues in the CDR3. V was cut by 2 bases and J by 1 base, with 20 bases left in between. Germline loops: CDR1 SGHAT, CDR2 FQNNGV.

The chain employs TRBV28 and TRBJ1-1; 8 bases fit TRBD1. Looked up from germline, CDR1 is MDHEN and CDR2 is SYDVKM. The V gene end was trimmed by 6 bases and the J gene end by 1 base; junction bases not matched to a gene: 1. This CDR3 contains 13 residues. CDR3 region: CASRGQGNTEAFF. In DNA form, the CDR3 reads TGTGCCAGCAGAGGACAGGGGAACACTGAAGCTTTCTTT.

This rearrangement joins TRBV6-5 to TRBJ2-1; a possible D gene is TRBD1 (5 bases). CDR1 MNHEY and CDR2 SVGAGI come from the germline V gene. The CDR3 length is 15 residues. Trimming removed 6 bases at V and 0 bases at J, with 12 bases between. The CDR3 DNA follows: TGTGCCAGCAGCGCTAGTACAGGCTCCTACAATGAGCAGTTCTTC. This gives the protein CASSASTGSYNEQFF.

This clone came up once. V gene TRBV4-3 combines with J gene TRBJ2-3; TRBD1 aligns across 7 bases. Germline lookup yields CDR1 LGHNA and CDR2 YSLEER. J was trimmed by 3 bases and V by 3 bases; bases with no gene match: 6. The CDR3 runs to 15 residues. The DNA for the CDR3 is TGCGCCAGCAGCCAGGGGGACAGACAAACAGATACGCAGTATTTT. Protein product: CASSQGDRQTDTQYF.

The V call is TRBV6-4, the J call TRBJ2-3; 11 bases map to TRBD2. This CDR3 has 16 amino acids. The V gene's germline CDR1 is MRHNA and CDR2 SNTAGT. V shed 5 bases and J 0 bases; nucleotides not matched to a gene: 4. CDR3 sequence: CASSKTSGDSTDTQYF. CDR3 DNA: TGTGCCAGCAGTAAGACTAGCGGGGACAGCACAGATACGCAGTATTTT.

The CDR3 protein is CASSQDPGAGDTEAFF. The CDR3 nucleotides read TGTGCCAGCAGCCAAGATCCAGGGGCGGGGGACACTGAAGCTTTCTTT. The rearrangement joins TRBV4-2 to TRBJ1-1, with a tentative D call TRBD1 (6 bases). V was clipped by 0 bases and J by 3 bases, with 14 bases between them. The CDR3 runs 16 residues. Looked up from germline, CDR1 is LGHNA and CDR2 is YNFKEQ.

This clone was seen many times. The rearrangement joins TRBV29-1 to TRBJ2-1, with TRBD1 matching 10 bases. CDR3 length equals 14 residues. Looked up from germline, CDR1 is SQVTM and CDR2 is ANQGSEA. The ends lost 7 bases at V and 4 bases at J; junction bases unmatched: 7. CDR3 in amino acids: CSAPRTGGYNEQFF. Here the CDR3 DNA reads TGCAGCGCCCCTAGGACAGGGGGATACAATGAGCAGTTCTTC.

This clone was seen just once. The V gene is TRBV6-5, the J gene TRBJ2-1; tentative D call: TRBD2 (5 bases). The CDR3 is made up of 14 amino acids. Germline values: CDR1 MNHEY, CDR2 SVGAGI. V was pared by 4 bases and J by 0 bases, with 7 bases between. CDR3 bases: TGTGCCAGCAGTTCGGGGAGCTCCTACAATGAGCAGTTCTTC. Protein product: CASSSGSSYNEQFF.

The chain combines TRBV5-8 with TRBJ2-7; D possibly corresponds to TRBD1 (5 bases). This CDR3 has 14 amino acids. The V and J ends lost 3 bases and 4 bases respectively, with 14 bases between them. The V gene's germline CDR1 is SGHTS and CDR2 YDEGEE. CDR3 sequence (DNA): TGTGCCAGCAGCTACCAGGGTGGTTCTTACGAGCAGTACTTC. Its protein product is CASSYQGGSYEQYF.